A single sample is the source of the 20 T cell receptor beta chains below, sequenced in a study of blood T cells in healthy people across ages. The second PCR ran 7 to 11 cycles with a sample-barcoded 5' primer and J-beta primers. TCRdb used MiXCR to reprocess the 5' RACE reads, holding one entry per CDR3 protein. The repertoire holds fewer than 750,000 distinct CDR3 sequences, with around 48% as singletons. The material sequenced was blood. Receptors were obtained from a man older than 75 in good health.

The J gene is TRBJ2-1, the V gene TRBV7-8, with D possibly TRBD1 on 6 matching bases. Per germline, CDR1 SGHVS and CDR2 FQNEAQ. Trimming pared 0 bases from V and 12 bases from J, leaving 15 bases between. The CDR3 covers 14 residues. CDR3 in amino acids: CASSLAGADGWQFF. The CDR3, as DNA: TGTGCCAGCAGCTTAGCGGGGGCGGATGGGTGGCAGTTCTTC.

The rearrangement joins TRBV13 to TRBJ2-1; 11 nucleotides match TRBD2. Germline CDR1 and CDR2: PRHDT and FYEKMQ (reference sequence). This CDR3 region has 18 residues. The V and J ends lost 3 bases and 4 bases, in that order; junction bases with no gene match: 11. The CDR3, as DNA: TGTGCCAGCAGCTTGGGAGCGTTAGCGGGAGGGCAATACAATGAGCAGTTCTTC. Its protein is CASSLGALAGGQYNEQFF.

V gene TRBV27 combines with J gene TRBJ2-1, with 8 bases that match TRBD1. The CDR3 is 15 residues long. Germline V gene sequence: CDR1 MNHEY, CDR2 SMNVEV (reference sequence). After removal of 6 bases from V and 6 bases from J, the junction contained 10 bases not matched to a gene. CDR3 nucleotide sequence: TGTGCCAGCAGCCCCGATACAGGGGGATTCAATGAGCAGTTCTTC. Residues: CASSPDTGGFNEQFF.

The gene calls are TRBV4-3 and TRBJ2-3, with 8 bases identical to TRBD2. With V trimmed by 1 base and J by 2 bases, 5 bases remained unmatched. Germline V gene lookup returns CDR1 LGHNA and CDR2 YSLEER. The CDR3 covers 16 residues. The CDR3 DNA follows: TGCGCCAGCAGCCAAGGACTAGCGCGGGACACAGATACGCAGTATTTT. It is translated as CASSQGLARDTDTQYF.

The chain is built from TRBV7-2 and TRBJ2-1; D perhaps matches TRBD1 (6 bases). CDR1 is SGHTA, CDR2 FQGNSA, per germline. This CDR3 has 15 amino acids. The V end was cut by 4 bases, the J end by 4 bases, with 14 bases between. In DNA, the CDR3 is TGTGCCAGCAGCTCCAGAACAGGGCGATACAATGAGCAGTTCTTC. Translating gives CASSSRTGRYNEQFF.

The chain combines TRBV10-3 with TRBJ2-1; 8 nucleotides line up with TRBD2. CDR1 ENHRY and CDR2 SYGVKD come from the germline V gene. The ends lost 6 bases at V and 6 bases at J; junction bases unmatched: 7. This CDR3 is built from 14 residues. CDR3: CAIRTAGGSNEQFF. The CDR3 DNA reads TGTGCCATCAGGACGGCGGGAGGTTCCAATGAGCAGTTCTTC.

Only a few counts were recorded for this clonotype. The genes are TRBV6-2 or TRBV6-3 and TRBJ2-7, with D possibly being TRBD1 (6 bases). CDR1 is MNHEY and CDR2 is SVGEGT in the germline V gene. The CDR3 is 16 amino acids. V gave up 6 bases and J gave up 4 bases, with 22 bases separating them. In nucleotides, the CDR3 is TGTGCCAGCAGACTCCATGGAAGGGGACAAGAGTACGAGCAGTACTTC. It translates to CASRLHGRGQEYEQYF.

This clonotype has a handful of counts. The V call is TRBV10-3, the J call TRBJ2-1; TRBD1 might be the D (6 bases). The germline CDR1 and CDR2 sequences are ENHRY and SYGVKD. The V gene lost 7 bases and the J gene lost 6 bases, with 16 bases spanning the gap. The CDR3 is 14 amino acids. The CDR3 spells CAIKGSGQTNEQFF. CDR3 nucleotides: TGTGCCATCAAAGGCTCCGGACAGACCAATGAGCAGTTCTTC.

This clonotype was seen ten or more times. The V and J genes are TRBV6-5 and TRBJ2-1; no clear D. Germline V gives CDR1 MNHEY, CDR2 SVGAGI. The ends were cut back, 3 bases at V and 5 bases at J, with 8 bases in the middle. This CDR3 has 13 residues. The CDR3 protein is CASSYGQNNEQFF. CDR3 bases: TGTGCCAGCAGTTATGGGCAGAACAATGAGCAGTTCTTC.

This chain uses TRBV21-1 with TRBJ2-7; TRBD1, the table's D call, lacks a check against the DNA. TRBV21-1 is designated a pseudogene. The CDR3 sequence is 11 residues long. This chain's CDR3 is CASTPDGEQYF. The CDR3 nucleotides read TGTGCCAGCACCCCGGACGGTGAGCAGTACTTC.

CDR3 amino acids: CSARVGRETYGYTF. The CDR3 bases are TGCAGTGCTAGAGTGGGCAGGGAGACCTATGGCTACACCTTC. The rearrangement links TRBV20-1 to TRBJ1-2; D might be TRBD1 (5 bases). With 1 base removed from V and 4 bases from J, the gap between germline ends came to 13 bases. The CDR3 sequence is 14 residues long. The germline V gene has CDR1 DFQATT and CDR2 SNEGSKA (reference sequence).

This clonotype was seen ten or more times. The chain is built from TRBV25-1 and TRBJ2-1, with 11 bases matching TRBD2. The V segment lost 3 bases and the J segment 5 bases; nucleotides outside the gene matches: 6. CDR1 MGHDK and CDR2 SYGVNS come from the germline V gene. This CDR3 has 16 residues. The CDR3 is CASSDPLAGGHNEQFF. The CDR3, as DNA: TGTGCCAGCAGTGATCCGCTAGCGGGGGGACACAATGAGCAGTTCTTC.

The J gene is TRBJ2-6, the V gene TRBV18; TRBD1 agrees at 7 bases. The J segment lost 0 bases and the V segment lost 1 base, leaving 3 bases of the junction unmatched. The CDR3 loop spans 17 amino acids. Germline V lookup: CDR1 KGHSH, CDR2 LQKENI. For the CDR3, the DNA is TGTGCCAGCTCACCACAGGGGGCCCTCTCTGGGGCCAACGTCCTGACTTTC. Its translation is CASSPQGALSGANVLTF.

This chain uses TRBV4-3 with TRBJ1-2; D is perhaps TRBD1 (5 bases). The CDR3 loop spans 14 amino acids. The germline CDR1 and CDR2 sequences are LGHNA and YSLEER. V gave up 1 base and J gave up 8 bases, with 14 bases separating them. The CDR3 nucleotides read TGCGCCAGCAGCCAAGCGGATACCAGGGACGGCTACACCTTC. It translates to CASSQADTRDGYTF.

This clonotype was seen a few times. A read error is possible here, since a much larger clone lies one base away. The chain employs TRBV6-5 and TRBJ2-1; D is perhaps TRBD1 (5 bases). Trimming removed 2 bases at V and 2 bases at J, with 16 bases between. The CDR3 loop spans 17 amino acids. Germline-derived CDR1 and CDR2 are MNHEY and SVGAGI. The CDR3 protein is CASSYQMGRAPYNEQFF. CDR3 bases: TGTGCCAGCAGTTACCAAATGGGCAGGGCGCCCTACAATGAGCAGTTCTTC.

This clonotype was picked up a small number of times. The V and J genes are TRBV7-2 and TRBJ2-1; 7 bases align to TRBD2. From germline, CDR1 is SGHTA and CDR2 FQGNSA. This CDR3 is built from 12 residues. The trim removed 6 bases at V and 8 bases at J, leaving 4 bases unmatched. The CDR3 nucleotides read TGTGCCAGCAGTGGCGGGAGCTATGAGCAGTTCTTC. Its protein is CASSGGSYEQFF.

This clonotype has a handful of counts. The chain has TRBV6-2 or TRBV6-3 and TRBJ2-3; tentatively, D is TRBD1 (5 bases). The V gene's germline CDR1 is MNHEY and CDR2 SVGEGT. Trimming removed 5 bases at V and 6 bases at J, with 12 bases between. This CDR3 comprises 13 residues. The CDR3 here is CASSPDRLDTQYF. The CDR3 DNA reads TGTGCCAGCAGTCCTGACAGACTGGATACGCAGTATTTT.

V is TRBV5-1 and J is TRBJ2-3; 8 bases match TRBD2. Germline values: CDR1 SGHRS, CDR2 YFSETQ. The J segment lost 3 bases and the V segment lost 1 base, leaving 7 bases of the junction unmatched. The CDR3 extends over 16 amino acids. The CDR3 region is CASSLLAGFQTDTQYF. For the CDR3, the DNA is TGCGCCAGCAGCTTGCTAGCGGGTTTTCAAACAGATACGCAGTATTTT.

This clonotype was counted once. The chain carries TRBV11-1 and TRBJ2-1; 10 nucleotides agree with TRBD2. This CDR3 is built from 13 residues. With V trimmed by 4 bases and J by 10 bases, 4 bases remained unmatched. Germline V gene sequence: CDR1 SGHAT, CDR2 FQDESV (reference sequence). The CDR3 here is CASSSLAGYEQFF. For the CDR3, the DNA is TGTGCCAGCAGCTCACTAGCGGGATACGAGCAGTTCTTC.

The rearrangement links TRBV3-1 to TRBJ2-3; a weak D match, TRBD2 (5 bases). V lost 4 bases and J 4 bases, leaving 12 bases between the germline ends. This CDR3 has 14 amino acids. Per the germline V gene, CDR1 is LGHDT and CDR2 is YNNKEL (reference sequence). The CDR3 nucleotides read TGTGCCAGCAGCCTGCAGGAGGACCCAGATACGCAGTATTTT. Protein: CASSLQEDPDTQYF.